What follows describes a single T cell receptor (beta chain). This entry comes from a study of glioma-infiltrating T cells after dendritic cell vaccination. Trimming left V 5 bases short and J 8 bases short, with 18 bases between. The CDR3 length is 14 residues. The germline V gene encodes CDR1 SGHTA and CDR2 FQGNSA. Described time point: after dendritic cell vaccination, including at tumor progression/relapse. Profiling relied on immunoSEQ multiplex PCR, and the TCRdb table lists in-frame clones only, not all of them. This table has about 90,000 clones, around 86% appearing once. This clonotype was sampled from a human donor with glioblastoma. The chain couples TRBV7-2 to TRBJ1-2; the D is unclear. This specimen was blood, taken after dendritic cell vaccination. DNA of the CDR3: TGTGCCAGCAGCCCGAACGCCGGGAGAGGAGGCTACACCTTC. Amino acid sequence: CASSPNAGRGGYTF.